This TCR beta chain was profiled in a study of regulatory T cells in long-lasting Graves disease. Overall study findings and caveats: Examination was confined to peripheral blood, excluding thyroid tissue. Persistent disease was characterized by preferential usage of TRBV28, TRBJ1-2 and TRBJ2-5.

This clonotype has just a few counts. The target antigen is unknown. Noted time point: persistent/refractory GD, antithyroid drugs over 5 years with positive TRAb. PBMC RNA served as the TCR library source. The V gene lost 6 bases and the J gene lost 7 bases, with 16 bases spanning the gap. Germline values: CDR1 MNHNS, CDR2 SASEGT. The CDR3 length is 14 residues. HTBI primers from iRepertoire and Arm-PCR of CDR3 regions yielded the TCR beta libraries. MiXCR, applied by TCRdb to the multiplex PCR reads, yields one record per CDR3 protein. Of about 660,000 distinct CDR3 sequences listed, approximately 29% are singletons.

The chain has TRBV6-1 and TRBJ1-5, with D perhaps matching TRBD1 (5 bases). Material: peripheral blood mononuclear cells (PBMCs), obtained when the disease was refractory, from a patient treated with antithyroid drugs. The source of this sequence is a female donor with Graves disease. The CDR3 bases are TGTGCCAGCAGCCCCGGACAAGTCCAACAGCCCCAGCATTTT. Its protein is CASSPGQVQQPQHF.